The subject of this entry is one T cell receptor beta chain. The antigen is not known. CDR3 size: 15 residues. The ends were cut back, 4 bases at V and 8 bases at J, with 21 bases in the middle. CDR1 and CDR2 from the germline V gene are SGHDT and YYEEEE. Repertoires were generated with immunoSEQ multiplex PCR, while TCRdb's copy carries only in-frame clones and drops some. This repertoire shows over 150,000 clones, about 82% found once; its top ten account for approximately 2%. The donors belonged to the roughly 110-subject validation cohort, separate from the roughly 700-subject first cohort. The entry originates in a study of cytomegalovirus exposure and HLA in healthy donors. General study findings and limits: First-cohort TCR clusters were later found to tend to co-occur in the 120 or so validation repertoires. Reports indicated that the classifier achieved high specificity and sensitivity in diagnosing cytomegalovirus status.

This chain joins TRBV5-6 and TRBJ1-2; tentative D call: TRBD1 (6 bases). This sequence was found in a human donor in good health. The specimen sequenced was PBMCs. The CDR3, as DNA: TGTGCCAGCAGCCTTTTCAGGGGCCCTGACGGGGGCTACACCTTC. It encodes CASSLFRGPDGGYTF.